The 24 T cell receptor beta chains below were found in one sample sequenced in a study of blood T cells in healthy people across ages. Sample-barcoded 5' priming and a J-beta primer mix drove a second PCR of roughly 6 to 12 cycles. TCRdb analysed the 5' RACE reads with MiXCR anew, one entry per CDR3 protein. The sample includes about 760,000 distinct CDR3 sequences, approximately 25% seen only once; the top ten take more than 7.5%. This sample was shared with a second study, whose subject was T cells of mothers and their children.

The sample comprised blood. The receptors come from a boy aged 5-17 years in good health.

There are a few counts of this clonotype. This rearrangement joins TRBV24-1 to TRBJ1-5, with 9 bases that match TRBD1. This CDR3 is built from 15 residues. With 6 bases clipped from V and 4 bases from J, the junction kept 6 bases outside the gene matches. Germline CDR1 KGHDR, CDR2 SFDVKD. The CDR3 region has the DNA TGTGCCACCAGTCCGGGACAGGGTACGAATCAGCCCCAGCATTTT. This translates into CATSPGQGTNQPQHF.

This clonotype was observed a few times. The chain recombines TRBV20-1 with TRBJ1-4; 8 positions agree with TRBD1. V trimming: 3 bases; J trimming: 6 bases; junction bases outside the gene matches: 6. The CDR3 covers 14 residues. The V gene's germline CDR1 is DFQATT and CDR2 SNEGSKA (reference sequence). Here the CDR3 reads CSARGQEWDEKLFF. The CDR3 DNA is TGCAGTGCTAGGGGACAGGAATGGGATGAAAAACTGTTTTTT.

The rearrangement uses TRBV29-1 and TRBJ1-2, with D unresolved. This CDR3 is 11 amino acids long. With 1 base removed from V and 8 bases from J, the gap between germline ends came to 8 bases. Per the germline V gene, CDR1 is SQVTM and CDR2 is ANQGSEA. CDR3 DNA sequence: TGCAGCGTTGAAGTCGGTAGGGGCTACACCTTC. Translating it yields CSVEVGRGYTF. The variable domain in full, completed from reference TRBV29-1 and TRBJ1-2, reads SAVISQKPSRDICQRGTSLTIQCQVDSQVTMMFWYRQQPGQSLTLIATANQGSEATYESGFVIDKFPISRPNLTFSTLTVSNMSPEDSSIYLCSVEVGRGYTFGSGTRLTVV.

This clonotype was seen more than once but under ten times. This rearrangement joins TRBV7-9 to TRBJ2-7; D may be TRBD2 (6 bases). Germline CDR1 SEHNR, CDR2 FQNEAQ (reference sequence). CDR3 length equals 12 residues. Between the trimmed V and J ends, which lost 4 bases and 5 bases, there was a span of 9 bases. The chain's CDR3 is CASSSDYHEQYF. CDR3 DNA: TGTGCCAGCAGCTCGGACTATCACGAGCAGTACTTC. Combining the CDR3 with reference TRBV7-9 and TRBJ2-7 gives the whole variable domain DTGVSQNPRHKITKRGQNVTFRCDPISEHNRLYWYRQTLGQGPEFLTYFQNEAQLEKSRLLSDRFSAERPKGSFSTLEIQRTEQGDSAMYLCASSSDYHEQYFGPGTRLTVT.

V is TRBV7-3 and J is TRBJ2-1, with TRBD2 matching 12 bases. From germline, CDR1 is SGHTA and CDR2 FQGTGA. Trimming removed 2 bases from V and 8 bases from J; junction bases left unmatched: 13. The CDR3 covers 18 residues. CDR3 in amino acids: CASSLGLAGGQISDEQFF. The DNA for the CDR3 is TGTGCCAGCAGCTTAGGTCTAGCGGGGGGGCAGATTAGCGATGAGCAGTTCTTC.

V usage is TRBV7-2 and J usage is TRBJ2-1; the D gene is possibly TRBD1 (5 bases). In germline, CDR1 is SGHTA, CDR2 FQGNSA. The CDR3 runs 17 residues. V was trimmed by 1 base and J by 4 bases, leaving 17 bases between them. The chain's CDR3 is CASSLVSVVTEYNEQFF. The CDR3 DNA reads TGTGCCAGCAGCTTAGTTTCGGTAGTGACAGAGTACAATGAGCAGTTCTTC.

This clonotype was found a few times. V usage is TRBV5-6 and J usage is TRBJ1-2, with 7 bases identical to TRBD1. With 6 bases clipped from V and 4 bases from J, the junction kept 6 bases outside the gene matches. From germline, CDR1 is SGHDT and CDR2 YYEEEE. The CDR3 is 13 residues long. The CDR3 DNA reads as TGTGCCAGCAACGACAGGGACCCCTATGGCTACACCTTC. It specifies CASNDRDPYGYTF.

This clonotype was found once. V and J are TRBV7-9 and TRBJ1-2, with TRBD1 as a possible D gene (6 bases). Trimming left V 5 bases short and J 5 bases short, with 18 bases between. The CDR3 contains 15 residues. Germline CDR1 reads SEHNR; CDR2 reads FQNEAQ (reference sequence). The CDR3 DNA is TGTGCCAGCAGCCTTACCGGGACACAAAAATATGGCTACACCTTC. This translates into CASSLTGTQKYGYTF.

The V call is TRBV4-3, the J call TRBJ1-2; TRBD1 might be the D (5 bases). The CDR3 consists of 15 residues. Trimming pared 5 bases from V and 2 bases from J, leaving 15 bases between. Germline V gives CDR1 LGHNA, CDR2 YSLEER. DNA of the CDR3: TGCGCCAGCAGCGATGGGGGGGAAGCAAACTATGGCTACACCTTC. It specifies CASSDGGEANYGYTF.

J is TRBJ2-1 and V is TRBV7-2, with TRBD2 matching over 14 bases. This CDR3 is 17 amino acids long. Germline CDR1 reads SGHTA; CDR2 reads FQGNSA. J gave up 8 bases and V 1 base, and 7 bases lay outside the gene matches. This CDR3 is CASSLGLAGGPSYEQFF. The CDR3 DNA reads as TGTGCCAGCAGCTTAGGACTAGCGGGGGGGCCTTCCTATGAGCAGTTCTTC.

This chain joins TRBV18 and TRBJ2-5, with D uncertain. The CDR3 spans 13 residues. Germline assignment: CDR1 KGHSH and CDR2 LQKENI. The ends were cut back, 0 bases at V and 5 bases at J, with 7 bases in the middle. The CDR3 spells CASSPPGWETQYF. CDR3 coding DNA: TGTGCCAGCTCACCACCGGGTTGGGAGACCCAGTACTTC.

This clonotype appeared a few times. This chain links TRBV7-3 with TRBJ1-1, with D unresolved. Between the trimmed V and J ends, which lost 1 base and 1 base, there was a span of 7 bases. The CDR3 totals 14 residues. CDR1 and CDR2 from the germline V gene are SGHTA and FQGTGA. The CDR3 DNA follows: TGTGCCAGCAGCTTAAGTTCTCAGAACACTGAAGCTTTCTTT. Translated: CASSLSSQNTEAFF.

In this sample, this clonotype turned up a few times. The chain joins TRBV20-1 to TRBJ2-7; 9 positions agree with TRBD1. Germline V lookup: CDR1 DFQATT, CDR2 SNEGSKA (reference sequence). The CDR3 sequence is 13 residues long. The V gene end was trimmed by 6 bases and the J gene end by 5 bases; junction bases not matched to a gene: 8. CDR3 coding DNA: TGCAGTGCGGGGGGACAGGGTGTCCACGAGCAGTACTTC. This gives the protein CSAGGQGVHEQYF.

The V call is TRBV15, the J call TRBJ1-1, with D possibly being TRBD1 (5 bases). Germline CDR1 is LNHNV and CDR2 is YYDKDF (reference sequence). CDR3 length equals 14 residues. Trimming left V 3 bases short and J 3 bases short, with 11 bases between. DNA for the CDR3: TGTGCCACCAGCAGCGGGGGTAAGGACACTGAAGCTTTCTTT. It yields the protein CATSSGGKDTEAFF.

This rearrangement joins TRBV6-1 to TRBJ2-5; no clear D gene. The CDR3 runs 14 residues. Looked up from germline, CDR1 is MNHNS and CDR2 is SASEGT. The V end lost 4 bases, the J end lost 1 base, and 10 bases lay between the germline ends. The chain's CDR3 is CASSVFQIQETQYF. DNA for the CDR3: TGTGCCAGCAGTGTTTTCCAGATCCAAGAGACCCAGTACTTC.

This clonotype was detected only once. J is TRBJ2-3 and V is TRBV29-1; perhaps TRBD1 as D (7 bases). Trimming removed 4 bases from V and 5 bases from J, with 13 bases in between. CDR3 length: 13 residues. CDR1 and CDR2 from the germline V gene are SQVTM and ANQGSEA. This CDR3 reads CSVGRGQGDTQYF. CDR3 in DNA: TGCAGCGTTGGGAGGGGGCAGGGAGATACGCAGTATTTT.

The chain combines TRBV20-1 with TRBJ1-6; D is ambiguous. The V gene lost 0 bases and the J gene lost 9 bases, with 12 bases spanning the gap. CDR3 length: 14 residues. CDR1 and CDR2 (germline): DFQATT, SNEGSKA (reference sequence). The CDR3 DNA reads TGCAGTGCTAGAGATAAGGGTGATGTTTCACCCCTCCACTTT. It is translated as CSARDKGDVSPLHF.

This chain uses TRBV7-8 with TRBJ1-2; D may be TRBD1 (5 bases). Trimming removed 4 bases from V and 2 bases from J, with 17 bases in between. CDR3 length: 16 amino acids. From germline, CDR1 is SGHVS and CDR2 FQNEAQ. CDR3 sequence (DNA): TGTGCCAGCAGCTCTTTGGACATCCGCGGGAACTATGGCTACACCTTC. This codes for CASSSLDIRGNYGYTF.

The chain uses TRBV5-1 and TRBJ2-1, with 7 positions matching TRBD1. Germline CDR1 is SGHRS and CDR2 is YFSETQ. V dropped 7 bases and J dropped 6; count of bases not matched to a gene: 7. The CDR3 spans 13 residues. The CDR3 sequence is CASRDRLGNEQFF. CDR3 bases: TGCGCCAGCCGGGACAGATTGGGCAATGAGCAGTTCTTC. Complete variable domain (other parts from reference TRBV5-1 and TRBJ2-1): KAGVTQTPRYLIKTRGQQVTLSCSPISGHRSVSWYQQTPGQGLQFLFEYFSETQRNKGNFPGRFSGRQFSNSRSEMNVSTLELGDSALYLCASRDRLGNEQFFGPGTRLTVL.

Only a few counts were recorded for this clonotype. The genes are TRBV3-1 and TRBJ2-7; 8 nucleotides agree with TRBD2. This CDR3 has 15 residues. V lost 4 bases and J lost 2; bases outside the gene matches: 7. Germline V gene lookup returns CDR1 LGHDT and CDR2 YNNKEL (reference sequence). The CDR3 reads CASSPFGGVAYEQYF. The CDR3 coding sequence is TGTGCCAGCAGCCCCTTCGGGGGGGTAGCCTACGAGCAGTACTTC.

V is TRBV27 and J is TRBJ2-7; D is possibly TRBD1 or TRBD2 (5 bases each). CDR3 length equals 14 residues. Germline loops: CDR1 MNHEY, CDR2 SMNVEV (reference sequence). The V end was cut by 6 bases, the J end by 2 bases, with 14 bases between. CDR3 DNA: TGTGCCAGCAGCGTCCGGGACGGAACCTACGAGCAGTACTTC. Its translation: CASSVRDGTYEQYF.

This clonotype came up a few times. V gene TRBV10-3 combines with J gene TRBJ2-1; D call uncertain. This CDR3 contains 12 residues. Germline CDR1 and CDR2: ENHRY and SYGVKD. The ends were cut back, 0 bases at V and 4 bases at J, with 1 base in the middle. The CDR3, as DNA: TGTGCCATCAGTGAGTCGTACAATGAGCAGTTCTTC. Protein sequence: CAISESYNEQFF.

This clonotype has ten or more counts. The gene calls are TRBV29-1 and TRBJ2-5; 12 bases fit TRBD1. The germline gives CDR1 SQVTM, CDR2 ANQGSEA. This CDR3 region has 15 residues. Trimming removed 1 base from V and 5 bases from J; junction bases left unmatched: 5. CDR3 sequence (DNA): TGCAGCGTTGAAGGCGGGACAGGGGGCATGGAGACCCAGTACTTC. Its translation: CSVEGGTGGMETQYF.

This rearrangement joins TRBV10-3 to TRBJ1-1; a possible D gene is TRBD1 (5 bases). Germline-derived CDR1 and CDR2 are ENHRY and SYGVKD. V was pared by 4 bases and J by 5 bases, with 14 bases between. The CDR3 covers 14 residues. CDR3 region: CAISGREGRTEAFF. The CDR3 DNA reads TGTGCCATCAGTGGCAGGGAGGGAAGGACTGAAGCTTTCTTT.